These 18 T cell receptor beta chains share one sample of origin, sequenced in a study of blood T cell repertoires in COVID-19. Profiling relied on immunoSEQ multiplex PCR, and the TCRdb table lists in-frame clones only, not all of them. The sample carries about 150,000 clones, around 87% recorded once. Sequenced input: peripheral blood. The origin of the receptors is a man between 18 and 35 years old with COVID-19, enrolled during active disease.

This sequence joins TRBV4-2 and TRBJ2-1; 8 positions agree with TRBD2. Germline V CDR1 and CDR2: LGHNA, YNFKEQ. V gave up 1 base and J gave up 1 base; unmatched junction bases: 3. The CDR3 is 16 amino acids. This CDR3 reads CASSQGTSTSYNEQFF. The CDR3 coding sequence is TGTGCCAGCAGCCAAGGGACTAGCACATCCTACAATGAGCAGTTCTTC.

The rearrangement uses TRBV28 and TRBJ2-7; a possible D gene is TRBD1 (7 bases). Germline lookup yields CDR1 MDHEN and CDR2 SYDVKM. This CDR3 spans 18 amino acids. The V end was cut by 2 bases, the J end by 2 bases, with 22 bases between. The CDR3 DNA reads as TGTGCCAGCAGTTTAGGGGGGCCCACGACAGGGTCTACCTACGAGCAGTACTTC. This gives the protein CASSLGGPTTGSTYEQYF.

The V call is TRBV9, the J call TRBJ2-2, with a possible D match to TRBD2 (5 bases). The CDR3 has 15 amino acids. Germline CDR1 SGDLS, CDR2 YYNGEE. With 4 bases removed from V and 0 bases from J, the gap between germline ends came to 10 bases. CDR3 residues: CASSPGVPNTGELFF. The CDR3 bases are TGTGCCAGCAGCCCCGGGGTACCGAACACCGGGGAGCTGTTTTTT.

V and J are TRBV13 and TRBJ2-7; D uncertain. The CDR3 totals 12 residues. Germline values: CDR1 PRHDT, CDR2 FYEKMQ (reference sequence). V was pared by 5 bases and J by 9 bases, with 14 bases between. The CDR3 region has the DNA TGTGCCAGCAGCCCCTACCATACGGGGCAGTACTTC. It yields the protein CASSPYHTGQYF.

The genes are TRBV7-2 and TRBJ2-2; D is ambiguous. V was shortened by 5 bases and J by 6 bases, with 13 bases between the two germline ends. Germline V lookup: CDR1 SGHTA, CDR2 FQGNSA. The CDR3 spans 14 residues. The CDR3 region has the DNA TGTGCCAGCAGCGCAAATACACCACCCGGGGAGCTGTTTTTT. It codes for CASSANTPPGELFF.

The chain uses TRBV27 and TRBJ1-2, with D possibly being TRBD1 (5 bases). The CDR3 sequence is 14 residues long. V was shortened by 6 bases and J by 6 bases, with 17 bases between the two germline ends. Germline lookup yields CDR1 MNHEY and CDR2 SMNVEV (reference sequence). This CDR3 is CASRKGVGADGYTF. The CDR3 DNA reads TGTGCCAGCAGGAAAGGGGTAGGGGCGGATGGCTACACCTTC.

This chain joins TRBV5-5 and TRBJ2-5, with D hard to call. Deletions cut 1 base from V and 4 bases from J, with 14 bases between. There are 15 residues in the CDR3. Germline values: CDR1 SGHKS, CDR2 YYEKEE (reference sequence). Here the CDR3 reads CASSLSSAIAETQYF. The CDR3 nucleotides are TGTGCCAGCAGCTTGTCATCTGCGATTGCAGAGACCCAGTACTTC.

V is TRBV27 and J is TRBJ1-2; weak D call: TRBD1 (6 bases). V lost 7 bases to trimming and J lost 4 bases, with 16 bases between them. The CDR3 covers 14 residues. The germline CDR1 and CDR2 sequences are MNHEY and SMNVEV (reference sequence). The CDR3 DNA reads as TGTGCCAGCACTTCACTAGACAGGCCCTATGGCTACACCTTC. Its translation is CASTSLDRPYGYTF.

V and J are TRBV4-1 and TRBJ2-7, with TRBD1 matching 12 bases. V was clipped by 4 bases and J by 5 bases; unmatched bases: 6. This CDR3 is built from 15 residues. The germline V gene encodes CDR1 MGHRA and CDR2 YSYEKL. The CDR3 is CASSPGTGGKNEQYF. CDR3 nucleotides: TGCGCCAGCAGCCCAGGGACAGGGGGCAAGAACGAGCAGTACTTC.

The chain has TRBV9 and TRBJ2-1; TRBD1 might be the D (5 bases). CDR1 and CDR2 from the germline V gene are SGDLS and YYNGEE. V lost 3 bases and J 0 bases, leaving 22 bases between the germline ends. The CDR3 contains 19 residues. CDR3 region: CASSEPIHRHPHSYNEQFF. In DNA, the CDR3 is TGTGCCAGCAGCGAGCCGATCCACAGGCACCCCCACTCCTACAATGAGCAGTTCTTC.

Points on this clone: This sample also contains other DNA sequences that code for the same CDR3. The rearrangement joins TRBV7-3 to TRBJ2-2; D remains unclear. V dropped 0 bases and J dropped 2 bases, with 4 bases sitting between them. CDR3 length: 14 amino acids. The germline V gene encodes CDR1 SGHTA and CDR2 FQGTGA. The CDR3 is CASSLTRNTGELFF. The CDR3, as DNA: TGTGCCAGCAGCTTAACCAGAAACACCGGGGAGCTGTTTTTT.

The rearrangement joins TRBV7-8 to TRBJ1-2, with TRBD1 as a possible D gene (5 bases). Looked up from germline, CDR1 is SGHVS and CDR2 is FQNEAQ. V lost 3 bases and J lost 6, with 11 bases in between. This CDR3 has 13 amino acids. The CDR3 region has the DNA TGTGCCAGCAGCTTTAGCCTAGGGGATGGCTACACCTTC. It is translated as CASSFSLGDGYTF.

The CDR3 reads CASSRGSGRIDTQYF. The CDR3 DNA is TGCGCCAGCAGCCGCGGGAGCGGGAGGATAGATACGCAGTATTTT. This chain connects TRBV5-1 to TRBJ2-3, with 9 bases aligning to TRBD2. The ends lost 4 bases at V and 5 bases at J; junction bases unmatched: 8. Germline CDR1 is SGHRS and CDR2 is YFSETQ. The CDR3 runs 15 residues.

The chain combines TRBV27 with TRBJ2-7; possible D gene TRBD2, 6 bases. Germline CDR1 is MNHEY and CDR2 is SMNVEV (reference sequence). This CDR3 is 14 amino acids long. V was cut by 3 bases and J by 3 bases, with 12 bases left in between. The CDR3 nucleotides read TGTGCCAGCAGTTTCGCCGGGACTCACTACGAGCAGTACTTC. It translates to CASSFAGTHYEQYF.

The chain carries TRBV28 and TRBJ1-5, with D tentatively TRBD1 (5 bases). V lost 7 bases and J 0 bases, leaving 13 bases between the germline ends. This CDR3 contains 15 residues. Germline V CDR1 and CDR2: MDHEN, SYDVKM. DNA for the CDR3: TGTGCCAGCACGGCCGGGGGGTATAGCAATCAGCCCCAGCATTTT. This codes for CASTAGGYSNQPQHF.

The table lists this clone with a few counts. The V call is TRBV28, the J call TRBJ1-2; 8 bases are a match to TRBD1. The CDR3 sequence is 14 residues long. The V and J ends lost 5 bases and 8 bases, in that order; junction bases with no gene match: 10. Germline CDR1 MDHEN, CDR2 SYDVKM. The CDR3 nucleotides are TGTGCCAGCAGTCCCGACAGGGGCTCCGGGGGCTACACCTTC. It specifies CASSPDRGSGGYTF.

The V gene is TRBV18, the J gene TRBJ1-2; D may be TRBD1 (5 bases). Deletions cut 6 bases from V and 4 bases from J, with 15 bases between. This CDR3 has 14 amino acids. Germline V lookup: CDR1 KGHSH, CDR2 LQKENI. Written as DNA, the CDR3 is TGTGCCAGCTCGAAACAGGAACGTGGCTATGGCTACACCTTC. Its protein is CASSKQERGYGYTF.

This clone has just one count. This sequence joins TRBV9 and TRBJ2-1, with 9 bases lining up with TRBD2. Germline CDR1 SGDLS, CDR2 YYNGEE. The CDR3 has 15 amino acids. V shed 4 bases and J 5 bases; nucleotides not matched to a gene: 7. The CDR3 DNA sequence: TGTGCCAGCAGCCTCCGGACTAGCGCCGACAATGAGCAGTTCTTC. This sequence encodes CASSLRTSADNEQFF.